The T cell receptor beta chain under discussion was sequenced for a study of CD8 T cells in ankylosing spondylitis. Study outcomes and limitations: Disease-linked clones reportedly showed significant enrichment in matched ankylosing spondylitis synovial fluid.

TCRdb analysed the 5' RACE reads with MiXCR anew, one entry per CDR3 protein. The sample gives under 250,000 distinct CDR3 sequences, approximately 30% of which show up once; around 4.2% is in the top ten. This clonotype was recorded a few times. Its antigen remains unidentified. The CDR3 runs to 13 residues. Germline CDR1 MGHRA, CDR2 YSYEKL. After removal of 1 base from V and 6 bases from J, the junction contained 0 bases not matched to a gene. This TCR derives from a male donor with ankylosing spondylitis or in good health (not recorded which). This chain uses TRBV4-1 with TRBJ1-5, with 7 bases aligning to TRBD1. The specimen sequenced was blood, either unsorted or a sorted T cell fraction (not recorded which). DNA of the CDR3: TGCGCCAGCAGCCAAGCAGGGGGTCAGCCCCAGCATTTT. Translated, it gives CASSQAGGQPQHF.